This TCR beta chain was sequenced in a study of OX40 agonist ivuxolimab in advanced cancers. About the research overall: Earlier anti-PD-1, anti-PD-L1 or anti-CTLA-4 therapy was permitted; about 38% had received some.

Germline CDR1 and CDR2: SGHNT and YYREEE (reference sequence). V was trimmed by 4 bases and J by 6 bases, leaving 11 bases between them. The CDR3 is 12 residues long. Study results and caveats: Partly responding patients at 0.1-3.0 mg/kg showed some of the smallest clonal expansion. Part of the nonresponder group also had normalized T-cell clonal expansion that was low.

As concerns this clone: Its antigen remains unknown.

Clones were read by immunoSEQ multiplex PCR, and TCRdb kept only the in-frame ones, dropping some. Of 65,000 to 75,000 clones in the sample, approximately 90% are singletons; the top ten hold around 1.1%. The specimen was CD4+ or CD8+ T cells sorted from blood, collected in a trial of the OX40 agonist ivuxolimab. The chain uses TRBV5-4 and TRBJ2-7; D may be TRBD1 (5 bases). This TCR was recovered from an adult with an advanced solid tumor such as melanoma, head and neck, liver or kidney cancer. For the CDR3, the DNA is TGTGCCAGCAGCAAGACAGAGAGCGAGCAGTACTTC. Its translation: CASSKTESEQYF. The full variable domain, completed using reference TRBV5-4 and TRBJ2-7, is ETGVTQSPTHLIKTRGQQVTLRCSSQSGHNTVSWYQQALGQGPQFIFQYYREEENGRGNFPPRFSGLQFPNYSSELNVNALELDDSALYLCASSKTESEQYFGPGTRLTVT.